The clone carrying this TCR beta chain was detected once. The repertoire was sequenced with immunoSEQ multiplex PCR; TCRdb's copy has only in-frame clones and lacks some. This table has 13,000 or so clones, around 86% appearing once. V was cut by 8 bases and J by 0 bases, with 19 bases left in between. The CDR3 length is 16 residues. Germline CDR1 and CDR2: LNHDA and SQIVND (reference sequence). This sample is drawn from a study of tumour-infiltrating T cells in Burkitt lymphoma. For the study at large: Repertoire clonality predicted overall and progression-free survival.

The specimen was tumor tissue. The TCR originated in a human donor with diffuse large B-cell lymphoma. This chain links TRBV19 with TRBJ1-2, with D possibly matching TRBD1 (6 bases). The CDR3 coding sequence is TGTGCCAGTTCAAGTGGAAGGACAGACGCTAACTATGGCTACACCTTC. As protein: CASSSGRTDANYGYTF.